Presented here are 15 T cell receptor beta chains from one specimen sequenced in a study of CD8+ T cells in alopecia areata. Sample treatment: oral pan-JAK inhibitor, 5-10 mg twice daily. It was cDNA, reverse transcribed from extracted RNA, that served as the sequencing template. Method: immunoSEQ multiplex PCR; TCRdb's copy keeps in-frame clones and lacks some. This sample carries around 120,000 clones, approximately 60% of them seen once, and the ten largest clones take 5% to 7%. The sample was CD4+ T cells sorted from blood, taken at week 4, from a patient treated with tofacitinib. Every receptor here comes from a human donor with alopecia areata.

This clone was seen more than once but under ten times. The chain joins TRBV9 to TRBJ1-6; D gene unclear. Germline V CDR1 and CDR2: SGDLS, YYNGEE. The ends were cut back, 0 bases at V and 8 bases at J, with 12 bases in the middle. The CDR3 runs 15 residues. This CDR3 is CASSVAFSGDSPLHF. The DNA of the CDR3 is TGTGCCAGCAGCGTAGCGTTCTCTGGGGATTCACCCCTCCACTTT.

This clone was observed a handful of times. This chain uses TRBV5-1 with TRBJ1-2; 7 nucleotides agree with TRBD1. This CDR3 is built from 16 residues. CDR1 SGHRS and CDR2 YFSETQ come from the germline V gene. With V trimmed by 4 bases and J by 5 bases, 14 bases remained unmatched. In DNA, the CDR3 is TGCGCCAGCAGCCCATCGGGACAGTTCCTCCGATATGGCTACACCTTC. Translation: CASSPSGQFLRYGYTF.

This clone came up once. The rearrangement uses TRBV2 and TRBJ2-5, with D maybe TRBD1 (6 bases). This CDR3 is built from 15 residues. Per germline, CDR1 SNHLY and CDR2 FYNNEI. Trimming stripped 8 bases from V and 2 bases from J, with 18 bases between. CDR3 DNA: TGTGCCAGCCGGGGCTCACTAGGGGGACAAGAGACCCAGTACTTC. This encodes CASRGSLGGQETQYF.

This CDR3 reads CASSHSPGRTDTQYF. CDR3 coding DNA: TGTGCCAGCAGCCACTCCCCCGGCAGGACAGATACGCAGTATTTT. The genes are TRBV5-5 and TRBJ2-3; D remains unclear. Trimming took off 4 bases at V and 3 bases at J, with 15 bases between the two ends. The CDR3 has 15 amino acids. The germline gives CDR1 SGHKS, CDR2 YYEKEE (reference sequence).

The V gene is TRBV29-1, the J gene TRBJ2-5, with D possibly being TRBD1 (6 bases). CDR1 is SQVTM and CDR2 is ANQGSEA in the germline V gene. V lost 1 base to trimming and J lost 0 bases, with 6 bases between them. This CDR3 contains 13 residues. For the CDR3, the DNA is TGCAGCGTTGAAGGGGACAACCAAGAGACCCAGTACTTC. This gives the protein CSVEGDNQETQYF.

The chain couples TRBV2 to TRBJ2-1; the D is unclear. Germline V lookup: CDR1 SNHLY, CDR2 FYNNEI. V lost 7 bases, J lost 8 bases, and 12 bases lay in between. The CDR3 covers 12 residues. The CDR3 spells CASKLRFDEQFF. Written as DNA, the CDR3 is TGTGCCAGCAAACTAAGGTTCGATGAGCAGTTCTTC.

V and J are TRBV27 and TRBJ1-3; TRBD1 might be the D (5 bases). The CDR3 covers 14 residues. V was trimmed by 5 bases and J by 4 bases, leaving 12 bases between them. Germline CDR1 reads MNHEY; CDR2 reads SMNVEV (reference sequence). This CDR3 is CASSRRGAGNTIYF. The CDR3 DNA reads as TGTGCCAGCAGTCGCAGAGGGGCGGGAAACACCATATATTTT.

The chain is built from TRBV18 and TRBJ2-7; D might be TRBD1 (6 bases). The CDR3 loop spans 15 amino acids. Germline lookup yields CDR1 KGHSH and CDR2 LQKENI. V was cut by 3 bases and J by 3 bases, with 15 bases left in between. The CDR3 here is CASSPSGTQSYEQYF. As DNA, the CDR3 is TGTGCCAGCTCACCCTCCGGGACACAAAGCTACGAGCAGTACTTC.

The CDR3 bases are TGCAGCGTTGTCTATCGCACAGATACGCAGTATTTT. It translates to CSVVYRTDTQYF. The chain is built from TRBV29-1 and TRBJ2-3, with unresolved D. The germline CDR1 and CDR2 sequences are SQVTM and ANQGSEA. The CDR3 has 12 amino acids. Deletions cut 4 bases from V and 1 base from J, with 6 bases between.

The rearrangement uses TRBV29-1 and TRBJ2-7, with 8 bases lining up with TRBD2. This CDR3 spans 14 amino acids. Germline CDR1 SQVTM, CDR2 ANQGSEA. J was trimmed by 2 bases and V by 3 bases; bases with no gene match: 6. CDR3 bases: TGCAGCGTTGAGAGCGGGAGTTCGCCCTACGAGCAGTACTTC. This encodes CSVESGSSPYEQYF.

This rearrangement joins TRBV9 to TRBJ1-4; 7 nucleotides agree with TRBD1. The germline gives CDR1 SGDLS, CDR2 YYNGEE. The CDR3 sequence is 13 residues long. V dropped 4 bases and J dropped 6; count of bases not matched to a gene: 3. The CDR3 DNA is TGTGCCAGCAGCCCTCAGGGGGATGAAAAACTGTTTTTT. Its translation is CASSPQGDEKLFF.

The V call is TRBV23-1, the J call TRBJ2-3; D gene unclear. TRBV23-1 is filed as an ORF, its function uncertain. The CDR3 has 16 amino acids. The ends were cut back, 2 bases at V and 0 bases at J, with 12 bases in the middle. The CDR3 reads CASSQSRIDSTDTQYF. As DNA, the CDR3 is TGCGCCAGCAGTCAAAGCAGAATCGATAGCACAGATACGCAGTATTTT.

A note on this clone: The sample has other DNA sequences that encode this CDR3 too. This rearrangement joins TRBV5-4 to TRBJ2-5; no clear D gene. Germline CDR1 and CDR2: SGHNT and YYREEE (reference sequence). The CDR3 extends over 12 amino acids. V dropped 5 bases and J dropped 5 bases, with 10 bases sitting between them. Here the CDR3 reads CASSLDAETQYF. The CDR3 bases are TGTGCCAGCAGTCTTGACGCGGAGACCCAGTACTTC.

This rearrangement joins TRBV29-1 to TRBJ2-5; 8 bases match TRBD1. Germline V gives CDR1 SQVTM, CDR2 ANQGSEA. CDR3 size: 15 residues. V lost 0 bases to trimming and J lost 4 bases; unmatched junction nucleotides: 7. CDR3 amino acids: CSVEDVTGAGETQYF. The CDR3 DNA reads as TGCAGCGTTGAAGATGTGACAGGGGCGGGAGAGACCCAGTACTTC. The entire variable domain, with the rest obtained from reference TRBV29-1 and TRBJ2-5, is as follows: SAVISQKPSRDICQRGTSLTIQCQVDSQVTMMFWYRQQPGQSLTLIATANQGSEATYESGFVIDKFPISRPNLTFSTLTVSNMSPEDSSIYLCSVEDVTGAGETQYFGPGTRLLVL.

This chain links TRBV2 with TRBJ1-4; D unclear. V lost 1 base and J lost 8, with 11 bases in between. The CDR3 consists of 14 residues. Looked up from germline, CDR1 is SNHLY and CDR2 is FYNNEI. Here the CDR3 DNA reads TGTGCCAGCAGTGAAGGGACGCCCCCGGAAAAACTGTTTTTT. This sequence encodes CASSEGTPPEKLFF. The full variable domain, completed using reference TRBV2 and TRBJ1-4, is EPEVTQTPSHQVTQMGQEVILRCVPISNHLYFYWYRQILGQKVEFLVSFYNNEISEKSEIFDDQFSVERPDGSNFTLKIRSTKLEDSAMYFCASSEGTPPEKLFFGSGTQLSVL.